Each of the 18 T cell receptor beta chains below was sequenced from the same sample in a study of shared clonotypes between healthy human individuals. TCRdb keeps only in-frame clones here, not all; method: immunoSEQ multiplex PCR. The data contain around 700,000 clones, less than 85% of them singletons. The sample comprised memory CD4+ T cells sorted from blood. Regarding subset: CD45RA-negative fraction. These receptors came from a woman in her thirties in good health.

The rearrangement links TRBV28 to TRBJ2-7; D may be TRBD2 (6 bases). This CDR3 comprises 13 residues. Germline V gene sequence: CDR1 MDHEN, CDR2 SYDVKM. Trimming cost V 3 bases and J 6 bases, with 12 bases left between them. The CDR3 reads CASSLDAGSEQYF. The DNA for the CDR3 is TGTGCCAGCAGTTTGGACGCGGGGAGCGAGCAGTACTTC.

This clone came up once. This chain's CDR3 is CASSFQGRVQYQPQHF. The DNA for the CDR3 is TGTGCCAGCAGTTTTCAGGGCCGCGTTCAGTATCAGCCCCAGCATTTT. This chain uses TRBV28 with TRBJ1-5, with D possibly matching TRBD1 (5 bases). This CDR3 spans 16 amino acids. Germline CDR1 is MDHEN and CDR2 is SYDVKM. Trimming removed 3 bases from V and 5 bases from J, with 17 bases in between. The whole variable domain, remainder taken from reference TRBV28 and TRBJ1-5, is DVKVTQSSRYLVKRTGEKVFLECVQDMDHENMFWYRQDPGLGLRLIYFSYDVKMKEKGDIPEGYSVSREKKERFSLILESASTNQTSMYLCASSFQGRVQYQPQHFGDGTRLSIL.

A word on this clone: With a much larger clone just one base away, this may be a read error. Other nucleotide sequences in the sample specify the same CDR3. V usage is TRBV5-1 and J usage is TRBJ2-2; 9 positions match TRBD1. This CDR3 is built from 15 residues. Trimming took 0 bases from V and 6 from J; bases not matched to a gene: 3. Germline V gene lookup returns CDR1 SGHRS and CDR2 YFSETQ. CDR3 nucleotides: TGCGCCAGCAGCTTGGGGGACAGGGACTCCGGGGAGCTGTTTTTT. Encoded protein: CASSLGDRDSGELFF. Based on the CDR3 plus reference TRBV5-1 and TRBJ2-2, the full variable domain is KAGVTQTPRYLIKTRGQQVTLSCSPISGHRSVSWYQQTPGQGLQFLFEYFSETQRNKGNFPGRFSGRQFSNSRSEMNVSTLELGDSALYLCASSLGDRDSGELFFGEGSRLTVL.

V gene TRBV19 combines with J gene TRBJ1-5, with D unclear. Germline V lookup: CDR1 LNHDA, CDR2 SQIVND (reference sequence). This CDR3 region has 15 residues. The ends were cut back, 5 bases at V and 2 bases at J, with 13 bases in the middle. Here the CDR3 reads CASSPVLPGNQPQHF. DNA for the CDR3: TGTGCCAGTAGTCCTGTTCTTCCAGGCAATCAGCCCCAGCATTTT.

This CDR3 is CASSPGYAGRRDSGNTIYF. The CDR3 DNA is TGTGCCAGCAGCCCCGGGTACGCTGGCAGGCGTGACTCTGGAAACACCATATATTTT. The rearrangement uses TRBV7-6 and TRBJ1-3; D is ambiguous. Germline V CDR1 and CDR2: SGHVS, FNYEAQ. CDR3 length: 19 residues. Trimming took off 5 bases at V and 0 bases at J, with 23 bases between the two ends.

This chain uses TRBV6-1 with TRBJ2-1; the match to TRBD2 covers 10 bases. The germline V gene has CDR1 MNHNS and CDR2 SASEGT. The CDR3 contains 15 residues. The ends lost 4 bases at V and 9 bases at J; junction bases unmatched: 9. The CDR3 reads CASSVELAGNGEQFF. The CDR3, as DNA: TGTGCCAGCAGTGTAGAACTAGCGGGAAACGGTGAGCAGTTCTTC.

This sequence joins TRBV6-1 and TRBJ1-2, with 8 positions matching TRBD1. Trimming at V came to 4 bases and at J to 0 bases, leaving 7 bases not matched to a gene. The CDR3 runs 16 residues. The germline CDR1 and CDR2 sequences are MNHNS and SASEGT. The CDR3 region is CASSVLSGGSNYGYTF. In DNA, the CDR3 is TGTGCCAGCAGTGTCCTTTCAGGGGGCTCTAACTATGGCTACACCTTC.

The chain couples TRBV7-6 to TRBJ2-7; D remains ambiguous. Deletions cut 2 bases from V and 0 bases from J, with 14 bases between. The CDR3 has 16 amino acids. Germline CDR1 SGHVS, CDR2 FNYEAQ. Here the CDR3 DNA reads TGTGCCAGCAGCTTAACCCCAGGTTATGGCTCCTACGAGCAGTACTTC. This translates into CASSLTPGYGSYEQYF. Complete variable domain (other parts from reference TRBV7-6 and TRBJ2-7): GAGVSQSPRYKVTKRGQDVALRCDPISGHVSLYWYRQALGQGPEFLTYFNYEAQQDKSGLPNDRFSAERPEGSISTLTIQRTEQRDSAMYRCASSLTPGYGSYEQYFGPGTRLTVT.

V and J are TRBV6-1 and TRBJ1-5; the D gene is possibly TRBD1 (5 bases). The length of the CDR3 is 15 residues. CDR1 and CDR2 (germline): MNHNS, SASEGT. V lost 8 bases to trimming and J lost 9 bases, with 23 bases between them. The DNA of the CDR3 is TGTGCCAGCGGACTTCGGGGACGAGTGAAGGGGCCCCAGCATTTT. This codes for CASGLRGRVKGPQHF.

V gene TRBV19 combines with J gene TRBJ1-5, with no clear D. Trimming stripped 6 bases from V and 0 bases from J, with 21 bases between. CDR3 length: 18 residues. CDR1 is LNHDA and CDR2 is SQIVND in the germline V gene (reference sequence). Here the CDR3 reads CASSKSSPSTYSNQPQHF. The CDR3, as DNA: TGTGCCAGTAGCAAATCCTCCCCATCGACATATAGCAATCAGCCCCAGCATTTT.

Only a few counts were recorded for this clone. The genes are TRBV7-9 and TRBJ1-4; D remains unclear. The CDR3 spans 13 residues. The germline gives CDR1 SEHNR, CDR2 FQNEAQ (reference sequence). Trimming shortened V by 3 bases and J by 7 bases, and 9 bases separated the two germline ends. CDR3 sequence: CASSLMLGEKLFF. In nucleotides, the CDR3 is TGTGCCAGCAGCTTGATGCTTGGTGAAAAACTGTTTTTT.

The chain joins TRBV4-2 to TRBJ2-7; 7 positions match TRBD2. After removal of 4 bases from V and 0 bases from J, the junction contained 9 bases not matched to a gene. Germline-derived CDR1 and CDR2 are LGHNA and YNFKEQ. This CDR3 comprises 16 residues. The CDR3 loop is CASSPEWAGDSYEQYF. CDR3 bases: TGTGCCAGCAGCCCGGAATGGGCGGGGGACTCCTACGAGCAGTACTTC.

This chain links TRBV5-5 with TRBJ1-5; the D gene is possibly TRBD1 (5 bases). V was clipped by 0 bases and J by 6 bases, with 13 bases between them. Germline V gene data show CDR1 as SGHKS and CDR2 as YYEKEE (reference sequence). The CDR3 spans 15 residues. In nucleotides, the CDR3 is TGTGCCAGCAGCTTGGAAGGCAGGGCTAGTCAGCCCCAGCATTTT. It yields the protein CASSLEGRASQPQHF. The full variable domain, completed using reference TRBV5-5 and TRBJ1-5, is DAGVTQSPTHLIKTRGQQVTLRCSPISGHKSVSWYQQVLGQGPQFIFQYYEKEERGRGNFPDRFSARQFPNYSSELNVNALLLGDSALYLCASSLEGRASQPQHFGDGTRLSIL.

The chain uses TRBV2 and TRBJ2-7; 10 bases agree with TRBD1. CDR1 SNHLY and CDR2 FYNNEI come from the germline V gene. V lost 4 bases to trimming and J lost 2 bases; unmatched junction nucleotides: 2. The CDR3 loop spans 14 amino acids. In DNA, the CDR3 is TGTGCCAGCAGTGGACAGGGGGCGACCTACGAGCAGTACTTC. Translated: CASSGQGATYEQYF.

The chain recombines TRBV28 with TRBJ1-2; TRBD1 matches 8 bases. CDR1 and CDR2 (germline): MDHEN, SYDVKM. V was pared by 5 bases and J by 6 bases, with 17 bases of the junction left unmatched. This CDR3 comprises 17 residues. The CDR3: CASSLLPGQGDSDGYTF. The CDR3 nucleotides read TGTGCCAGCAGTCTCCTCCCCGGACAGGGTGATTCGGATGGCTACACCTTC.

The chain combines TRBV5-1 with TRBJ2-7, with TRBD2 identical over 7 bases. CDR1 is SGHRS and CDR2 is YFSETQ in the germline V gene. The CDR3 totals 16 residues. V dropped 0 bases and J dropped 4; count of bases not matched to a gene: 10. This CDR3 is CASSLAQYLGGYEQYF. Written as DNA, the CDR3 is TGCGCCAGCAGCTTGGCCCAGTATTTGGGGGGGTACGAGCAGTACTTC.

The CDR3 DNA reads TGTGCCAGCAGCTTAGTTCCTAGCGGGAGCGGCAATCAAGAGACCCAGTACTTC. Amino acids: CASSLVPSGSGNQETQYF. The J gene is TRBJ2-5, the V gene TRBV7-8; 10 bases are shared with TRBD2. Germline CDR1 reads SGHVS; CDR2 reads FQNEAQ. This CDR3 spans 18 amino acids. V shed 1 base, J shed 2 bases, and the junction held 10 bases outside the gene matches.

In its sample, this clone was seen once. This sequence joins TRBV28 and TRBJ1-1; no reliable D call. Trimming took off 8 bases at V and 1 base at J, with 11 bases between the two ends. The CDR3 extends over 13 amino acids. Germline CDR1 is MDHEN and CDR2 is SYDVKM. The CDR3 reads CASRSGWNTEAFF. CDR3 in DNA: TGTGCCAGCCGGTCGGGGTGGAACACTGAAGCTTTCTTT.